This T cell receptor (beta chain) derives from a study of blood T cell repertoires in COVID-19. Source study methods: Researchers report that nucleated cell counts were estimated from reference gene primer amplification. Using immunoSEQ multiplex PCR, the repertoire was profiled, and TCRdb retains in-frame clones only, with some absent. The V and J calls and clone size were taken over from that table, and D and trimming were inferred from the DNA. The sample consists of 250,000 to 350,000 clones, approximately 88% of them appearing once. The CDR3 contains 17 residues. CDR1 and CDR2 from the germline V gene are SGDLS and YYNGEE. With 4 bases removed from V and 9 bases from J, the gap between germline ends came to 23 bases.

The source material was peripheral blood. The TCR comes from a woman aged 30 to 39 who had recovered from COVID-19. The chain uses TRBV9 and TRBJ1-6; possibly TRBD1 for D (6 bases). CDR3: CASSTRAIQGFGSPLHF. The CDR3 region has the DNA TGTGCCAGCAGCACCCGAGCCATACAGGGATTCGGTTCACCCCTCCACTTT.